Sequencing of this T cell receptor (beta chain) was carried out in a study of cytomegalovirus exposure and HLA in healthy donors. In the study overall: The approximately 110 validation repertoires used a platform that matched the one used for the 600 to 750 first-cohort repertoires, as a later analysis reported.

Germline V gene sequence: CDR1 SGHRS, CDR2 YFSETQ. V dropped 0 bases and J dropped 0 bases, with 7 bases sitting between them. CDR3 length: 15 residues. Profiled with immunoSEQ multiplex PCR; TCRdb holds only in-frame clones, not every one. The sample gives roughly 50,000 clones, 75% to 95% of which show up once; about 3% is in the top ten. Whole-study findings and limits: The authors enumerated 150 to 200 TCR beta chains as linked to cytomegalovirus. Diagnosis of cytomegalovirus status made by the classifier reportedly showed high specificity and sensitivity.

This clone came up once. The antigen remains undetermined. The sequenced material came from PBMCs. V usage is TRBV5-1 and J usage is TRBJ1-5, with D tentatively TRBD1 (5 bases). The receptor was isolated from a man aged 18 to 30 in good health and CMV-seronegative. As DNA, the CDR3 is TGCGCCAGCAGCTTGGGCGACAGTAGCAATCAGCCCCAGCATTTT. It yields the protein CASSLGDSSNQPQHF.